This T cell receptor (beta chain) was retrieved from a study of T-cell memory formation after mild COVID-19. Study details: TCR clusters largely stayed donor specific.

This clonotype was detected a few times. Its target is not known. Per the germline V gene, CDR1 is SEHNR and CDR2 is FQNEAQ (reference sequence). This CDR3 is built from 15 residues. Trimming took 7 bases from V and 2 from J; bases not matched to a gene: 7. 5'RACE, which relied on constant-segment primers, yielded TCR alpha and TCR beta cDNA libraries carrying sample barcodes and UMIs. TCRdb independently ran MiXCR on the 5' RACE reads; one entry per CDR3 protein. The repertoire includes more than 450,000 distinct CDR3 sequences, 15% to 20% of them detected once, and 12% sits in the top ten. The study's findings and limits: Cross-reactive memory appears to have joined, as suggested by some responding clones showing up in pre-infection memory. The study found balanced CD4/CD8 in clones contracting day 15 to 85 and a CD4+ lean in later expanders.

Input material: PBMCs or a T cell subset sorted from them (not recorded which). This TCR derives from an adult woman who had mild COVID-19 (a few samples of this study predate the infection). Cell type and time point are not known. The rearrangement uses TRBV7-9 and TRBJ1-2, with 10 bases fitting TRBD1. CDR3 protein: CASIATGGTNYGYTF. The CDR3 nucleotides read TGTGCCAGCATCGCGACAGGGGGCACGAACTATGGCTACACCTTC.